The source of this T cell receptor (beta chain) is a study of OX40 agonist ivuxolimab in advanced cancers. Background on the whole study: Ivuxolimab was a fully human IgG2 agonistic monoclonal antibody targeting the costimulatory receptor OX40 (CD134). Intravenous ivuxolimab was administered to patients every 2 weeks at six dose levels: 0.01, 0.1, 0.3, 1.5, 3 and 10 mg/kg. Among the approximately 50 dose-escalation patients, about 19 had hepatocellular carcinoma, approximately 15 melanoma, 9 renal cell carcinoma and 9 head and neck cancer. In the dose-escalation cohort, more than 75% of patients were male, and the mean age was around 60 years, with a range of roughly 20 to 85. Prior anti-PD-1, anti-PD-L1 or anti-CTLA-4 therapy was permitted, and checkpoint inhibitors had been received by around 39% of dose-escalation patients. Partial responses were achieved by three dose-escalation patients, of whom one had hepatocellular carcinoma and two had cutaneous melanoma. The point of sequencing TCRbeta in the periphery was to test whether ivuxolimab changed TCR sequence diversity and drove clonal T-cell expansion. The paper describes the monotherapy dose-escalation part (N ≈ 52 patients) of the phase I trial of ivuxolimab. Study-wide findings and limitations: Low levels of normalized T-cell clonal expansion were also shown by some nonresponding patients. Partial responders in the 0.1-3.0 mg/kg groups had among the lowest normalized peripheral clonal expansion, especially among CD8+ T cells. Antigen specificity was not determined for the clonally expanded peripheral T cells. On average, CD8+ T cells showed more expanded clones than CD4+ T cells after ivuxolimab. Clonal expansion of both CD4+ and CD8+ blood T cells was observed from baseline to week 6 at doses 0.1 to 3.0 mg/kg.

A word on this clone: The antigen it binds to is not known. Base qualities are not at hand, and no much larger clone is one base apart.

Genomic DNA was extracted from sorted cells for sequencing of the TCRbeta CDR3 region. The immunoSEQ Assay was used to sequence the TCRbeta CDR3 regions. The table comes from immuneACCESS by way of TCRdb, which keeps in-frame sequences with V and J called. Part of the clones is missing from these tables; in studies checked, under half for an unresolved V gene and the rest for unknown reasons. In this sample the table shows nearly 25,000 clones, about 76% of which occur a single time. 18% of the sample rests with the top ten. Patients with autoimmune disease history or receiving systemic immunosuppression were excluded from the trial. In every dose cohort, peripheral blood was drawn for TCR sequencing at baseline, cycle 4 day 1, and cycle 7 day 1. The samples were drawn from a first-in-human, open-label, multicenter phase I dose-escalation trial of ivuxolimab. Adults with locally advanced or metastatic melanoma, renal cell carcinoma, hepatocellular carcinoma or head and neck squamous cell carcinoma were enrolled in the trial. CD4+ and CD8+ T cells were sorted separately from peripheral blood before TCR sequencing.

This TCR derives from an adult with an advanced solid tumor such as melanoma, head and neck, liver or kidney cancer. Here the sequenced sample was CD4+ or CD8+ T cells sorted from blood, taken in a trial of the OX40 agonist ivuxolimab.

CDR3 sequence: CASSWSYPVPLGTDTQYF. The nucleotides are TGCGCCAGCAGTTGGTCGTACCCCGTCCCGCTTGGCACAGATACGCAGTATTTT. The V gene is TRBV23-1 and the J gene is TRBJ2-3, with the D segment identity uncertain. TRBV23-1 is identified as an open reading frame with a role that is uncertain. The junction carries 22 bases between V and J, which are trimmed by 5 bases and 1 base respectively. Reading from cysteine to phenylalanine, the CDR3 counts 18 amino acids. Of all the DNA, just the CDR3 is kept, 54 bases in frame from base 1.